This TCR beta chain was sequenced for a study of T cells after posttransplantation cyclophosphamide. Many counts were recorded for this clone. TCRdb keeps only in-frame clones here, not all; method: immunoSEQ multiplex PCR. The sample gives 20,000 to 30,000 clones, none seen only once, and the top ten clones hold approximately 4.7%. The CDR3 has 13 residues. The V and J ends lost 3 bases and 6 bases respectively, with 9 bases between them. CDR1 SSHAT and CDR2 FNYEAQ come from the germline V gene (reference sequence). The rearrangement joins TRBV7-7 to TRBJ2-1, with D possibly matching TRBD2 (6 bases). The source material was PBMCs. The receptor was isolated from a woman in her fifties or sixties in good health, CMV-negative, and a related stem cell transplant donor. CDR3: CASSLPGVNEQFF. The DNA of the CDR3 is TGTGCCAGCAGCTTGCCGGGGGTCAATGAGCAGTTCTTC.